This T cell receptor (beta chain) derives from a study of chronic HIV infection and antiretroviral therapy. The CDR3 contains 14 residues. Germline CDR1 reads SGHDT; CDR2 reads YYEEEE. V was cut by 4 bases and J by 2 bases, with 13 bases left in between. One entry per CDR3 protein results from TCRdb running MiXCR on the 5' RACE reads. Altogether tens of thousands of distinct CDR3 sequences are present, 7% to 10% being singletons, with the ten largest covering 2.9%. This clonotype was sampled from an adult who had HIV and had not received antiretroviral therapy, or was an uninfected healthy control (not recorded which). The chain uses TRBV5-6 and TRBJ2-7; D is perhaps TRBD1 (6 bases). The sequencing sample was made of peripheral blood. Here the CDR3 DNA reads TGTGCCAGCAGCCTAGGGGGAAACCCCTACGAGCAGTACTTC. This sequence encodes CASSLGGNPYEQYF.